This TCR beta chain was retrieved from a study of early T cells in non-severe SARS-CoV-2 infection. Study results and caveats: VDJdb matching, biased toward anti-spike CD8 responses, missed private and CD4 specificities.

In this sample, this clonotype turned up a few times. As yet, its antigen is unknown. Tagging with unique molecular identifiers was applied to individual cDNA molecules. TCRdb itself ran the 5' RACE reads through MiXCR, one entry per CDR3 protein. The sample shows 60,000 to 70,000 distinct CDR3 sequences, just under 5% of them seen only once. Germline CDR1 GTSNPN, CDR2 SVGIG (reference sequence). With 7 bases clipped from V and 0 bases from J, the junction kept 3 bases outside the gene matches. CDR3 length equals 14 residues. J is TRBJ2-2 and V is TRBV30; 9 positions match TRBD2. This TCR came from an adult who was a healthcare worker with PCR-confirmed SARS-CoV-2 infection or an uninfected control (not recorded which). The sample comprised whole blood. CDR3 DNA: TGTGCCTTTCGACTAGCGGCGAACACCGGGGAGCTGTTTTTT. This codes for CAFRLAANTGELFF.